The sample holds one count of the clone carrying this T cell receptor (beta chain). Antigen specificity is unknown. The data are from a study of Ad26.COV2.S vaccination and SARS-CoV-2 variants. About the study: Intramuscular Ad26.COV2.S at 5x10^10 or 1x10^11 viral particles.

Specified treatment: around 19 received Ad26.COV2.S at low or high dose, single or two shots; roughly five received placebo; per-sample allocation not given. The investigators took samples on day 63 after the first vaccine or placebo injection. The study's findings and limits: Recipients of vaccine and of placebo showed similar breadth of their non-spike TCR repertoires. Post-vaccination spike-specific CD8+ and CD4+ T cell responses reportedly had substantial breadth.

The CDR3 contains 15 residues. Trimming removed 3 bases from V and 2 bases from J; junction bases left unmatched: 0. Germline values: CDR1 MDHEN, CDR2 SYDVKM. TCRdb's copy holds only in-frame clones and misses some; the assay was immunoSEQ multiplex PCR. The sample contains 200,000 to 300,000 clones, over 75% of which appear only once. The rearrangement links TRBV28 to TRBJ2-1, with 11 nucleotides matching TRBD2. Here the sequenced sample was peripheral blood, taken in a trial of Ad26.COV2.S vaccine versus placebo. This clonotype was obtained from a person between 18 and 60 years old who received the Ad26.COV2.S COVID-19 vaccine or a placebo. The CDR3 is CASSFSGRAYNEQFF. The CDR3 coding sequence is TGTGCCAGCAGTTTTAGCGGGAGGGCCTACAATGAGCAGTTCTTC.